The source of this TCR beta chain is a study of shared clonotypes between healthy human individuals (dated by TCRdb to 2019 to 2021). In terms of the full investigation: The cohort comprised two women and three men aged 18 to 49 years. Libraries were prepared and TCR repertoires were sequenced by different laboratories using diverse techniques, in order to increase sequencing depth and limit assay-specific biases. Leukapheresis yielded between about 0.85 and 10 billion PBMCs per donor. The study deeply sequenced blood TCR repertoires of about five healthy adults to estimate repertoire size and the extent of clonotype sharing between individuals. For each donor, three plates each were used for CD4 naive and CD4 memory, two plates were used for CD8 naive, and one plate was used for CD8 memory. General conclusions and limits of the study: Clonotypes shared by all four sorted-subset donors showed higher generation probabilities than non-shared clonotypes. Because the study included only a small number of donors, the genetic and exposure-history diversity represented was limited. Sampling was limited to blood, and TCR repertoires in tissue likely differ from TCR repertoires in blood. Sharing across a few donors was observed for approximately 5% of naive CD4, over 3% of naive CD8, over 2% of memory CD4, and roughly 0.4% of memory CD8 clonotypes. Estimated clonotype richness was generally larger for naive than for memory subsets. Pairwise subsampling led to the expectation that sequencing depth would affect the degree of clonotype sharing among donors. Incomplete sequencing was indicated by rarefaction of sorted-subset datasets, despite the large sequencing depth.

Healthy HIV-negative adults with no recently reported acute infections or vaccinations were included as donors. Every donor was a Caucasian adult residing in Nashville, Tennessee, USA. CD4+ T cells were enriched through magnetic negative selection, after which naive cells were positively selected on CD45RA and the remaining negative fraction served as the memory subset. Blood was obtained by leukapheresis, after which PBMCs were separated by Ficoll-Histopaque density gradient centrifugation and cryopreserved in liquid nitrogen vapor phase. Analytical flow cytometry was used to check the purity and quantity of every magnetically sorted T cell population. Genomic DNA was isolated from each sorted fraction and quantified by UV absorbance on a Nanodrop 2000c. As for this clone: Its binding antigen is unknown. Qualities for individual bases were not recorded, and no much larger clone is one base off. Within the sample, other DNA sequences also encode this same CDR3.

Using the deep immunoSEQ assay, TCR CDR3 regions were amplified from genomic DNA by multiplex PCR. Extracted genomic DNA from each cell subset was spread evenly across all wells of several immunoSEQ 96-well plates, with each plate serving as a replicate. Each replicate PCR for sorted subsets received about 220 ng genomic DNA, equal to 30,000 or so T cell genomes. Purified libraries were measured with a Qubit 3.0 fluorometer, size-checked on a Bioanalyzer 2100, and measured again with the KAPA Library Quantification kit. Each immunoSEQ 96-well plate was sequenced on its own single-read 150-cycle Illumina NextSeq 550 flow cell. Per the original workflow: The immunoSEQ output contained only junctional sequences without quality scores, so filtering could not match that applied to full-length reads. Sequences were annotated with PyIR, a Python wrapper for IgBLAST v1.9, and V/J genes and CDR3 were assigned using IMGT germline references. Reads with weak V/J assignments (E-value above 1e-6), missing CDR3, stop codons, out-of-frame junctions, or ambiguous translated residues were removed. A V3J clonotype was defined by an identical inferred V gene, J gene, and CDR3 amino acid sequence. Percentage overlap between repertoires was computed as shared unique clonotypes divided by the size of the smaller repertoire. Three approaches were used to assess repertoire richness: RTK rarefaction, the Chao1 estimator, and Recon v2.1 estimates of unobserved clonotypes. Generation probabilities for all TCRbeta clonotypes obtained by the gDNA method from a handful of donors were computed using OLGA. The table was pulled from immuneACCESS by TCRdb, which kept in-frame rearrangements only. Such tables lose some clones; where checked, under half of the loss comes from unresolved V genes, and the rest has no known cause. V, J and clone size are taken as reported in that table, and D and trimming were inferred from the DNA itself. A total of around 2.3 million clones appear in this sample, approximately 94% of them only once. The ten largest clones add up to 0.1% to 0.15% of the sample.

Based on the germline V gene, the CDR1 and CDR2 sequences are SGHRS and YFSETQ. The CDR3 sequence holds 15 residues, the cysteine and phenylalanine included. Of the read, only the CDR3 DNA is kept; its 45 bases are in frame from base 1. From V the trimming removes 1 base and from J it removes 0 bases, while the gene matches leave 4 bases of the junction unaccounted for. Rearrangement joined TRBV5-1 to TRBJ2-7, with TRBD2 identical over 7 junction bases. The origin of this receptor is a young man in good health. Sequenced input: naive CD4+ T cells sorted from blood. The sample's cell subset or site, from its label and the paper: CD45RA+ positively selected. This receptor carries the CDR3 CASSLLGGSSYEQYF. The DNA reads as follows: TGCGCCAGCAGCTTGCTGGGGGGGAGCTCCTACGAGCAGTACTTC.